The rows below give T cell receptor beta chains drawn from one sample of a study of PD-L1 blockade in urothelial cancer. Some clones are missing from TCRdb's copy, which holds only in-frame ones; the method was immunoSEQ multiplex PCR. The repertoire has more than 95,000 clones, 86% of them found once; the top ten carry 2% to 3%. The sample here was PBMCs, taken around atezolizumab (anti-PD-L1) treatment. These receptors were obtained from a man aged 50 to 60 with urothelial cancer. CDR3s include the opening cysteine and the closing phenylalanine or tryptophan. Fields, in order: clone size, V gene, D gene, J gene, CDR3 protein, CDR3 DNA. D genes are given only for firm matches. Expanded clones are given a class, and other clones once, few, many or no size at all.

abundance: .
v_gene: TRBV19
d_gene: TRBD1
j_gene: TRBJ2-7
CDR3aa: CASSVTGTGGAYEQYF
CDR3nt: TGTGCCAGTAGTGTCACCGGGACAGGGGGGGCCTACGAGCAGTACTTC

abundance: once
v_gene: TRBV30
d_gene: .
j_gene: TRBJ2-3
CDR3aa: CAWDGLTDTQYF
CDR3nt: TGTGCCTGGGATGGACTTACAGATACGCAGTATTTT

abundance: .
v_gene: TRBV6-1
d_gene: TRBD1
j_gene: TRBJ1-1
CDR3aa: CASSGGTVWGNTEAFF
CDR3nt: TGTGCCAGCAGTGGGGGGACAGTATGGGGGAACACTGAAGCTTTCTTT

abundance: few
v_gene: TRBV28
d_gene: .
j_gene: TRBJ2-7
CDR3aa: CASSFFAGGEQYF
CDR3nt: TGTGCCAGCAGTTTTTTTGCGGGTGGCGAGCAGTACTTC

abundance: .
v_gene: TRBV30
d_gene: TRBD1
j_gene: TRBJ1-4
CDR3aa: CAWSAQQGFNEKLFF
CDR3nt: TGTGCCTGGAGTGCCCAACAGGGGTTTAATGAAAAACTGTTTTTT

abundance: once
v_gene: TRBV19
d_gene: .
j_gene: TRBJ1-1
CDR3aa: CASKPRTNGNTEAFF
CDR3nt: TGTGCCAGTAAGCCGAGGACAAATGGGAACACTGAAGCTTTCTTT

abundance: .
v_gene: TRBV19
d_gene: TRBD2
j_gene: TRBJ2-3
CDR3aa: CASSISGGRTQYF
CDR3nt: TGTGCCAGTAGCATTAGCGGGGGGCGGACGCAGTATTTT

abundance: few
v_gene: TRBV5-1
d_gene: TRBD2
j_gene: TRBJ2-1
CDR3aa: CASSLGQPGRASNEQFF
CDR3nt: TGCGCCAGCAGCTTGGGACAGCCCGGGAGGGCCTCCAATGAGCAGTTCTTC

abundance: .
v_gene: TRBV10-3
d_gene: .
j_gene: TRBJ2-7
CDR3aa: CAISDSPVSSYEQYF
CDR3nt: TGTGCCATCAGTGATTCGCCGGTAAGCTCCTACGAGCAGTACTTC

abundance: .
v_gene: TRBV5-5
d_gene: .
j_gene: TRBJ1-2
CDR3aa: CASVFSLGGRLYGYTF
CDR3nt: TGTGCCAGCGTGTTTTCTCTAGGGGGAAGACTCTATGGCTACACCTTC

abundance: once
v_gene: TRBV19
d_gene: .
j_gene: TRBJ2-7
CDR3aa: CASSIGTFGFNAYEQYF
CDR3nt: TGTGCCAGTAGTATAGGGACTTTTGGGTTCAACGCCTACGAGCAGTACTTC

abundance: .
v_gene: TRBV9
d_gene: TRBD1
j_gene: TRBJ2-2
CDR3aa: CASSEPGQGPTGELFF
CDR3nt: TGTGCCAGCAGCGAGCCAGGACAGGGACCCACCGGGGAGCTGTTTTTT

abundance: .
v_gene: TRBV18
d_gene: .
j_gene: TRBJ1-4
CDR3aa: CASSLGLYEKLFF
CDR3nt: TGTGCCAGCTCACTGGGACTTTATGAAAAACTGTTTTTT

abundance: once
v_gene: TRBV6-5
d_gene: .
j_gene: TRBJ2-5
CDR3aa: CASSSLSGSEETQYF
CDR3nt: TGTGCCAGCAGTTCGTTATCAGGGTCCGAAGAGACCCAGTACTTC

abundance: few
v_gene: TRBV27
d_gene: TRBD1
j_gene: TRBJ1-6
CDR3aa: CASSPGDREHSPLHF
CDR3nt: TGTGCCAGCAGCCCGGGGGACAGGGAACATTCACCCCTCCACTTT

abundance: .
v_gene: TRBV19
d_gene: TRBD1
j_gene: TRBJ1-2
CDR3aa: CASSRRTGGGYGYTF
CDR3nt: TGTGCCAGTAGTCGACGGACAGGGGGAGGCTATGGCTACACCTTC

abundance: .
v_gene: TRBV7-3
d_gene: TRBD1
j_gene: TRBJ2-1
CDR3aa: CASSLDRGTYNEQFF
CDR3nt: TGTGCCAGCAGCTTAGACAGGGGTACCTACAATGAGCAGTTCTTC

abundance: once
v_gene: TRBV5-4
d_gene: .
j_gene: TRBJ1-1
CDR3aa: CASSLELTVMNTEAFF
CDR3nt: TGTGCCAGCAGCTTGGAACTGACTGTCATGAACACTGAAGCTTTCTTT

abundance: once
v_gene: TRBV6-1
d_gene: TRBD1
j_gene: TRBJ1-5
CDR3aa: CASSHRGAGNQPQHF
CDR3nt: TGTGCCAGCAGTCACAGGGGTGCGGGCAATCAGCCCCAGCATTTT

abundance: few
v_gene: TRBV28
d_gene: TRBD1
j_gene: TRBJ1-4
CDR3aa: CASSSNLQGAFNEKLFF
CDR3nt: TGTGCCAGCAGTTCCAACCTACAGGGGGCGTTTAACGAAAAACTGTTTTTT

abundance: .
v_gene: TRBV4-2
d_gene: TRBD1
j_gene: TRBJ2-5
CDR3aa: CASSHVPDRGETQYF
CDR3nt: TGTGCCAGCAGCCACGTTCCGGACAGGGGAGAGACCCAGTACTTC

abundance: .
v_gene: TRBV28
d_gene: .
j_gene: TRBJ2-3
CDR3aa: CASKAGWTDTQYF
CDR3nt: TGTGCCAGCAAGGCGGGGTGGACAGATACGCAGTATTTT

abundance: .
v_gene: TRBV7-3
d_gene: TRBD1
j_gene: TRBJ2-3
CDR3aa: CASSPNPDRGAQYF
CDR3nt: TGTGCCAGCAGCCCAAACCCAGACAGGGGTGCGCAGTATTTT

abundance: .
v_gene: TRBV18
d_gene: .
j_gene: TRBJ2-2
CDR3aa: CASSPRLTGELFF
CDR3nt: TGTGCCAGCTCACCACGTCTCACCGGGGAGCTGTTTTTT

abundance: .
v_gene: TRBV28
d_gene: .
j_gene: TRBJ1-5
CDR3aa: CASLPGLNNQPQHF
CDR3nt: TGTGCCAGCCTTCCGGGACTTAACAATCAGCCCCAGCATTTT

abundance: .
v_gene: TRBV5-5
d_gene: TRBD1
j_gene: TRBJ2-7
CDR3aa: CASSLQGAAYEQYF
CDR3nt: TGTGCCAGCAGCCTGCAGGGGGCCGCCTACGAGCAGTACTTC

abundance: .
v_gene: TRBV29-1
d_gene: TRBD2
j_gene: TRBJ2-4
CDR3aa: CSYRTSGSKNIQYF
CDR3nt: TGCAGCTATAGGACTAGCGGGTCCAAAAACATTCAGTACTTC

abundance: .
v_gene: TRBV7-2
d_gene: TRBD2
j_gene: TRBJ2-7
CDR3aa: CASSPRLAGVVEQYF
CDR3nt: TGTGCCAGCAGCCCGCGACTAGCGGGAGTGGTCGAGCAGTACTTC

abundance: .
v_gene: TRBV5-1
d_gene: TRBD2
j_gene: TRBJ2-3
CDR3aa: CASSLKLAGIPDTQYF
CDR3nt: TGCGCCAGCAGCCTCAAACTAGCGGGTATCCCAGATACGCAGTATTTT

abundance: many
v_gene: TRBV19
d_gene: TRBD1
j_gene: TRBJ1-2
CDR3aa: CASRKTDREGDTF
CDR3nt: TGTGCCAGTAGGAAAACGGACAGGGAGGGTGACACCTTC

abundance: .
v_gene: TRBV5-8
d_gene: .
j_gene: TRBJ2-3
CDR3aa: CASSLGRDQPHTQYF
CDR3nt: TGTGCCAGCAGCTTGGGGCGGGATCAACCCCATACGCAGTATTTT